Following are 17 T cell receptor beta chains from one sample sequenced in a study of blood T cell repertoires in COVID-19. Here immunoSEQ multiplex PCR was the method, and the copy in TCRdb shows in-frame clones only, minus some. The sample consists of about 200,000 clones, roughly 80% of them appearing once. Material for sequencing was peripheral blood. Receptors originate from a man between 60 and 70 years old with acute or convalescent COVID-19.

This CDR3 reads CASSLDTGASHFPGELFF. The CDR3 bases are TGTGCCAGCAGCTTAGATACAGGGGCCTCACATTTTCCCGGGGAGCTGTTTTTT. The chain uses TRBV7-7 and TRBJ2-2, with 7 bases identical to TRBD1. CDR3 size: 18 residues. V dropped 1 base and J dropped 6; count of bases not matched to a gene: 14. Germline CDR1 reads SSHAT; CDR2 reads FNYEAQ (reference sequence).

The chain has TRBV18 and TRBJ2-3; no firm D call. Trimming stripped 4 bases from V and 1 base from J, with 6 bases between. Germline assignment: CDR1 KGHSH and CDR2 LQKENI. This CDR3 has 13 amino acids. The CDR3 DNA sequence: TGTGCCAGCTCACTGCAGGGCACAGATACGCAGTATTTT. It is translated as CASSLQGTDTQYF.

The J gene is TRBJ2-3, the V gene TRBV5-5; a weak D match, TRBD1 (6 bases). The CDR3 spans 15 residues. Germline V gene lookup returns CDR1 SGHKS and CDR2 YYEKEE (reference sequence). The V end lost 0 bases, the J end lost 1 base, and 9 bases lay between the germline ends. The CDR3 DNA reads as TGTGCCAGCAGCTTGGTACAGGGTGGCACAGATACGCAGTATTTT. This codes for CASSLVQGGTDTQYF.

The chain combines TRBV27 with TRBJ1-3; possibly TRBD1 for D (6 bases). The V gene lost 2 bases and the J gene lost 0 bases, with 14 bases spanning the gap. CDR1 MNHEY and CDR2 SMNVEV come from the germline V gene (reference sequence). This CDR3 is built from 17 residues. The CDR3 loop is CASSLNGGQHSGNTIYF. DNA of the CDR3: TGTGCCAGCAGTTTAAATGGGGGCCAGCACTCTGGAAACACCATATATTTT.

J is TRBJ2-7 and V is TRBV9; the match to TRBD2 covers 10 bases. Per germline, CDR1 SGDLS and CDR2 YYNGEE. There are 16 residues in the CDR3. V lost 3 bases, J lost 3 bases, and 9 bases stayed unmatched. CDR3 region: CASSDSTSGAIYEQYF. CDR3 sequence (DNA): TGTGCCAGCAGCGACTCAACTAGCGGGGCTATCTACGAGCAGTACTTC.

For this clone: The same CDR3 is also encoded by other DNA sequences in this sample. The CDR3, as DNA: TGTGCCAGCAGTGAGCAGGGGAACACTGAAGCTTTCTTT. Its translation is CASSEQGNTEAFF. This chain joins TRBV2 and TRBJ1-1; maybe TRBD1 (5 bases). The CDR3 totals 13 residues. Trimming shortened V by 3 bases and J by 1 base, and 6 bases separated the two germline ends. Germline assignment: CDR1 SNHLY and CDR2 FYNNEI.

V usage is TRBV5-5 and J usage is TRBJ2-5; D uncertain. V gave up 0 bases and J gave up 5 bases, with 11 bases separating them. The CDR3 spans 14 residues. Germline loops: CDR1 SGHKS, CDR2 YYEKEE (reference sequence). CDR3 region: CASSLGVVLETQYF. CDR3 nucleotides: TGTGCCAGCAGCTTGGGAGTGGTTCTGGAGACCCAGTACTTC.

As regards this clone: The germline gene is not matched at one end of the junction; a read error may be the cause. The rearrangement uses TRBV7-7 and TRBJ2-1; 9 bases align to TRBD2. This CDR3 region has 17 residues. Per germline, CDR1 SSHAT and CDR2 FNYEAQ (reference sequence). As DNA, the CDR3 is TGTGCTAGCAGCTTAAGATCTAGCGGGGAAGCATACAATGAGCAGTTCTTC. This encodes CASSLRSSGEAYNEQFF. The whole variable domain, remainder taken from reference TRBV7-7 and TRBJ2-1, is GAGVSQSPRYKVTKRGQDVTLRCDPISSHATLYWYQQALGQGPEFLTYFNYEAQPDKSGLPSDRFSAERPEGSISTLTIQRTEQRDSAMYRCASSLRSSGEAYNEQFFGPGTRLTVL.

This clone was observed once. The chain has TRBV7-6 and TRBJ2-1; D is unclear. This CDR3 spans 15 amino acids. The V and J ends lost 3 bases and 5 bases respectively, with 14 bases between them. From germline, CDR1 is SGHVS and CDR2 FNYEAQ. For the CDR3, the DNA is TGTGCCAGCAGCTTTCAGTCGCGGCCAAACAATGAGCAGTTCTTC. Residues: CASSFQSRPNNEQFF. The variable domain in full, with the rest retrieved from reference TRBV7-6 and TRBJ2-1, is GAGVSQSPRYKVTKRGQDVALRCDPISGHVSLYWYRQALGQGPEFLTYFNYEAQQDKSGLPNDRFSAERPEGSISTLTIQRTEQRDSAMYRCASSFQSRPNNEQFFGPGTRLTVL.

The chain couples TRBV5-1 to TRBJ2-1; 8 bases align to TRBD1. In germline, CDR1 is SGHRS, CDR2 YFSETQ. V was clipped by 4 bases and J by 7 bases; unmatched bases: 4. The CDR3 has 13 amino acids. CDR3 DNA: TGCGCCAGCAGCATAGACAGGGGTAATGAGCAGTTCTTC. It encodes CASSIDRGNEQFF.

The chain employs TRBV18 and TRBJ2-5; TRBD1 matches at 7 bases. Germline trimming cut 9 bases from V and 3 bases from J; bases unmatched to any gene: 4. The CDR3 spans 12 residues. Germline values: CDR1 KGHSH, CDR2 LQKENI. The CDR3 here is CASRGTEETQYF. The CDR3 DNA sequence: TGTGCCAGTCGAGGGACAGAAGAGACCCAGTACTTC.

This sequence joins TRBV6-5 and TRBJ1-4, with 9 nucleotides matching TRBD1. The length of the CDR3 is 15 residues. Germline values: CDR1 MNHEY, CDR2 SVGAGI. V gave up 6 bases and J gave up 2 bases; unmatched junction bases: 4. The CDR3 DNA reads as TGTGCCAGCAGGCAGGACAGGGGCACTAATGAAAAACTGTTTTTT. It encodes CASRQDRGTNEKLFF.

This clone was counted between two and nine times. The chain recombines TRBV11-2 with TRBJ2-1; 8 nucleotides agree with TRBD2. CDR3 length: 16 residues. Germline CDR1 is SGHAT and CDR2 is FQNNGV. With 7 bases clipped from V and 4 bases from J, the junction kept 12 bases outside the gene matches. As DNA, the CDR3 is TGTGCCAGCACCCACCCCGGACTAGCAGCATACAATGAGCAGTTCTTC. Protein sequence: CASTHPGLAAYNEQFF.

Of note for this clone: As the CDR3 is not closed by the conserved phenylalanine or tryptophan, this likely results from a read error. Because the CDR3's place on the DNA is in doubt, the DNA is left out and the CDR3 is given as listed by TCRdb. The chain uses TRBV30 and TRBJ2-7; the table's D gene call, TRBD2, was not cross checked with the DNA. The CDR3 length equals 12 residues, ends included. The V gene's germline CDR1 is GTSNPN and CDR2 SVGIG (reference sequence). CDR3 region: CAWSVLSGRPRS.

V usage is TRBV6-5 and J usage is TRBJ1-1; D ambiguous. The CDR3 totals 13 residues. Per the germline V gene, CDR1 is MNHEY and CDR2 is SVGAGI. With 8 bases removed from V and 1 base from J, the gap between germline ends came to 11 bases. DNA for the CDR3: TGTGCCAGCGGGTTGAAGCGGAACACTGAAGCTTTCTTT. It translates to CASGLKRNTEAFF.

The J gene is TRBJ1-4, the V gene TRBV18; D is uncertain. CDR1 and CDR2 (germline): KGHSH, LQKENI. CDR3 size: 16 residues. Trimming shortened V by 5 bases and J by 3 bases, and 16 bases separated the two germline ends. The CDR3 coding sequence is TGTGCCAGCTCAGCTCGGACTTTCTGGGCTAATGAAAAACTGTTTTTT. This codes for CASSARTFWANEKLFF.

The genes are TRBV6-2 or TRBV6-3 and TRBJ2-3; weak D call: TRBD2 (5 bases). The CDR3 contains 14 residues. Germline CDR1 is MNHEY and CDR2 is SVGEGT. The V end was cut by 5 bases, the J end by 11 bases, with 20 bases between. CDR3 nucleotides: TGTGCCAGCAGTCGCTCGGAAGTATCCGGAGGGCAGTATTTT. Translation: CASSRSEVSGGQYF.